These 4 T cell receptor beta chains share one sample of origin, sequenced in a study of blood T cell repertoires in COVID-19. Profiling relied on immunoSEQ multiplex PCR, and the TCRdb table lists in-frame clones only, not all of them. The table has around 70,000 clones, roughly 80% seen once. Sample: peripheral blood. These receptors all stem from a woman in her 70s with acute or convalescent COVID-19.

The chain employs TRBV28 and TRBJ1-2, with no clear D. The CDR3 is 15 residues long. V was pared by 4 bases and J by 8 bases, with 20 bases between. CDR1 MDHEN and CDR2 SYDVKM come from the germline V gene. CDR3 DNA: TGTGCCAGCAGTTCATCCCTAGGCGGCAAGCGCGGCTACACCTTC. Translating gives CASSSSLGGKRGYTF.

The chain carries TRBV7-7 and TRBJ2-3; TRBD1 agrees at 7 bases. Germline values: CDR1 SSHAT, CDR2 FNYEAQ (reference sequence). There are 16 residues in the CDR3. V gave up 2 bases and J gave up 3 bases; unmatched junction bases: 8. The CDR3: CASSLRTGAGTDTQYF. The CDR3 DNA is TGTGCCAGCAGCTTAAGGACAGGAGCCGGTACAGATACGCAGTATTTT.

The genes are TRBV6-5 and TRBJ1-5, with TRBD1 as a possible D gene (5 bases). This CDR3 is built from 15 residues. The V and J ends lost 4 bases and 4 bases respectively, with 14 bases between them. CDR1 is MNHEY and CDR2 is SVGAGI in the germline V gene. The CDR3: CASSSSGNQNQPQHF. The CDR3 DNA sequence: TGTGCCAGCAGTTCTTCAGGGAATCAAAATCAGCCCCAGCATTTT.

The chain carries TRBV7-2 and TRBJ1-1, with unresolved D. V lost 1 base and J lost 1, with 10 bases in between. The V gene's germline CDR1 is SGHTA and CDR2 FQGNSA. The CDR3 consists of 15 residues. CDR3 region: CASSLDLTANTEAFF. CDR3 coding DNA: TGTGCCAGCAGCTTAGATCTCACAGCGAACACTGAAGCTTTCTTT.